This TCR beta chain was sequenced in a study of kidney transplant recipient with SARS-CoV-2 infection. The CDR3 totals 16 residues. Germline CDR1 reads SGHTA; CDR2 reads FQGNSA. V dropped 5 bases and J dropped 3; count of bases not matched to a gene: 12. MiXCR, applied by TCRdb to the reads, yields one record per CDR3 protein. The sample holds 200,000 to 300,000 distinct CDR3 sequences, 29% seen once. This clonotype was counted many times. The sequence derives from a young adult male patient who had COVID-19 and was a kidney transplant recipient. Part of the T cells may come from the graft donor. The source material was a blood sample, sampled at baseline and on approximately day 120 from a kidney transplant recipient. The rearrangement uses TRBV7-2 and TRBJ2-7; 8 positions agree with TRBD2. CDR3 sequence reads: CASSPSAAGTSYEQYF. The CDR3, as DNA: TGTGCCAGCAGCCCCTCCGCTGCCGGGACTAGCTACGAGCAGTACTTC.